What follows is one TCR beta chain and its context. No antigen is known for it. Qualities for individual bases were not recorded, and no much larger clone is one base off. This entry is derived from a study of T cells in tumors and immune-related adverse events (dated by TCRdb to the early 2020s). This specimen's treatment or condition label, per the study, means: nivolumab (PD-1 blockade) given before sampling. The DNeasy Blood and Tissue Kit was used to extract DNA from the formalin-fixed paraffin-embedded specimens. The immunoSEQ assay was used to amplify and sequence the TCR beta locus, producing bulk TCR Vbeta CDR3 data. The source study handled its data this way. CDR3s were excluded if they were non-productive, were shorter than 7 amino acids, or did not start with C or end with F/W. Analysis was limited to specimens with at least 1000 reads, and clonotypes were defined at the amino acid level. Clonality was calculated as 1 minus Pielou's evenness. To equalize library sizes, abundance-weighted random subsampling with replacement was performed 100 times so that 95% confidence intervals could be reported. Repertoire overlap was quantified with the Morisita overlap index, and the top 40 clones per specimen were checked for overlap with the irAE. Imported from immuneACCESS, the table was reduced by TCRdb to in-frame sequences with V and J called. These copies leave out some clones; in studies compared against another copy, an unresolved V gene accounts for under half, and the cause of the remainder is not known. V, J and clone size reflect that table, while D and trimming were determined from the DNA. Across this sample there are about 22,000 clones, with just over 90% seen only once. Roughly 1.3% of the sample is held by the ten biggest clonotypes.

Sequences were derived from lymph node tissue, sampled from a patient treated with anti-PD-1 therapy. The TCR was taken from a female donor with metastatic renal cell carcinoma.

In nucleotides, the sequence is TGCGCCAGCAGCCAATCGTGGCAGGGGGGCGGGGAGCTGTTTTTT. Its product reads: CASSQSWQGGGELFF. The chain uses TRBV4-3 and TRBJ2-2; 7 matching bases give a weak D call of TRBD1. The CDR3 holds 15 amino acids from the cysteine to the phenylalanine. Just CDR3 DNA is preserved here, 45 bases in frame from base 1. Per the germline V gene, LGHNA is the CDR1 and YSLEER is the CDR2. V and J lose 2 bases and 7 bases, and a span of 14 bases separates them.